The 9 T cell receptor beta chains below come from one sample, sequenced in a study of CD8+ T cells in alopecia areata. Investigators isolated RNA and reverse transcribed it into cDNA to act as the sequencing template. Libraries were prepared by immunoSEQ multiplex PCR; TCRdb keeps only in-frame clonotypes and omits some of them. The sample carries hundreds of thousands of clones, roughly two thirds recorded once. The sample was CD4+ T cells sorted from blood, taken at week 0. The receptors originated from a human donor with alopecia areata.

The chain couples TRBV30 to TRBJ2-3; a weak D match, TRBD2 (5 bases). Trimming took 0 bases from V and 4 from J, leaving 5 bases between them. The CDR3 is 12 amino acids. Per germline, CDR1 GTSNPN and CDR2 SVGIG (reference sequence). The CDR3 is CAWSVAADTQYF. DNA for the CDR3: TGTGCCTGGAGTGTAGCGGCAGATACGCAGTATTTT.

This clone came up once. The chain is built from TRBV30 and TRBJ2-2; D is unresolved. V lost 0 bases and J 5 bases, leaving 13 bases between the germline ends. Germline CDR1 is GTSNPN and CDR2 is SVGIG (reference sequence). The CDR3 spans 15 residues. CDR3: CAWSVTIMGTGELFF. CDR3 bases: TGTGCCTGGAGTGTAACGATAATGGGGACCGGGGAGCTGTTTTTT.

CDR3 bases: TGTGCCAGCAGCCCTAGCGGGGGGCCCGAAGAGACCCAGTACTTC. Protein product: CASSPSGGPEETQYF. The J gene is TRBJ2-5, the V gene TRBV7-3; 11 nucleotides agree with TRBD2. The CDR3 is 15 residues long. V trimming: 5 bases; J trimming: 3 bases; junction bases outside the gene matches: 5. Germline CDR1 reads SGHTA; CDR2 reads FQGTGA.

DNA for the CDR3: TGCGCCAGCAAGTTTGTACAGGACTCCTACGAGCAGTACTTC. Its protein is CASKFVQDSYEQYF. V is TRBV5-1 and J is TRBJ2-7; a weak D match, TRBD1 (5 bases). The CDR3 contains 14 residues. With 6 bases removed from V and 0 bases from J, the gap between germline ends came to 13 bases. Germline V lookup: CDR1 SGHRS, CDR2 YFSETQ.

To note about this clone: Other DNA sequences in the same sample also yield this CDR3. This sequence joins TRBV30 and TRBJ1-5, with D unresolved. Germline values: CDR1 GTSNPN, CDR2 SVGIG (reference sequence). V lost 3 bases to trimming and J lost 0 bases, with 6 bases between them. The length of the CDR3 is 13 residues. The CDR3 DNA reads as TGTGCCTGGAGCCTCGATAGCAATCAGCCCCAGCATTTT. It encodes CAWSLDSNQPQHF.

The rearrangement links TRBV9 to TRBJ1-1; D unresolved. V was shortened by 0 bases and J by 4 bases, with 13 bases between the two germline ends. The CDR3 is made up of 15 amino acids. Germline CDR1 reads SGDLS; CDR2 reads YYNGEE. This CDR3 reads CASSVVAAPFTEAFF. CDR3 nucleotides: TGTGCCAGCAGCGTAGTAGCGGCGCCCTTCACTGAAGCTTTCTTT.

This clone was recorded only once. A read error may be the cause here, since a much bigger clone is one base away. V usage is TRBV7-6 and J usage is TRBJ2-3, with a weak D call TRBD1 (6 bases). This CDR3 spans 12 amino acids. Germline-derived CDR1 and CDR2 are SGHVS and FNYEAQ. V lost 5 bases to trimming and J lost 5 bases, with 8 bases between them. CDR3 nucleotides: TGTGCCAGCAGCACCAGGGGAGATACGCAGTATTTT. This gives the protein CASSTRGDTQYF.

Concerning this clone: This CDR3 is also generated by other DNA sequences in the sample. The chain combines TRBV29-1 with TRBJ2-7; TRBD2 matches at 7 bases. J lost 3 bases, V lost 6 bases, and 2 bases had no gene match. The CDR3 spans 11 residues. CDR1 SQVTM and CDR2 ANQGSEA come from the germline V gene. CDR3 DNA sequence: TGCAGCGTCACGGGGGGCTACGAGCAGTACTTC. It specifies CSVTGGYEQYF.

The V gene is TRBV29-1, the J gene TRBJ1-1, with D tentatively TRBD1 (5 bases). Germline CDR1 is SQVTM and CDR2 is ANQGSEA. The length of the CDR3 is 13 residues. V dropped 4 bases and J dropped 7 bases, with 16 bases sitting between them. The CDR3 coding sequence is TGCAGCGTTGGAGGGGCGAAGAGGGATGAAGCTTTCTTT. As protein: CSVGGAKRDEAFF.